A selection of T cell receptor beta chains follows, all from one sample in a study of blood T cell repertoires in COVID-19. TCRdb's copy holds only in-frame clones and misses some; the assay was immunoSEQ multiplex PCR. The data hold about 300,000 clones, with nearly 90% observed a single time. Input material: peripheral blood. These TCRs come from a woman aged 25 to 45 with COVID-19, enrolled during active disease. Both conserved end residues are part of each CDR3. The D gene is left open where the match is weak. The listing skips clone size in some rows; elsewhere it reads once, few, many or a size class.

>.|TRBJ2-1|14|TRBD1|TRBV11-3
CASSLGQGADEQFF
TGTGCCAGCAGCTTAGGTCAGGGGGCCGATGAGCAGTTCTTC
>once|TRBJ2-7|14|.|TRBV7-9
CASSSPGHSYEQYF
TGTGCCAGCAGCTCACCGGGACACTCCTACGAGCAGTACTTC
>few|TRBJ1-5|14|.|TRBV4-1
CASSENPGRQPQHF
TGCGCCAGCAGCGAAAACCCAGGGCGTCAGCCCCAGCATTTT
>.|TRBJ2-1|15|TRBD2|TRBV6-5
CASRIELTSFNEQFF
TGTGCCAGCAGAATAGAACTGACTAGCTTCAATGAGCAGTTCTTC
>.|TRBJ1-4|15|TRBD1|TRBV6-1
CASSRGTAWGEKLFF
TGTGCCAGCAGCCGGGGGACAGCCTGGGGTGAAAAACTGTTTTTT
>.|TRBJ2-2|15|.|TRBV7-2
CASSLVGSLGGELFF
TGTGCCAGCAGCTTAGTTGGGAGCTTAGGCGGGGAGCTGTTTTTT
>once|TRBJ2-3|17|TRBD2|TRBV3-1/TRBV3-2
CASSQGLAGVTTDTQYF
TGTGCCAGCAGCCAAGGACTAGCGGGGGTGACCACAGATACGCAGTATTTT
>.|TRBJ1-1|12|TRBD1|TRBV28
CASSLGTDEAFF
TGTGCCAGCAGCCTTGGGACAGATGAAGCTTTCTTT
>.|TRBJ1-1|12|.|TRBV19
CASSIGGAEAFF
TGTGCCAGTAGTATCGGGGGGGCTGAAGCTTTCTTT
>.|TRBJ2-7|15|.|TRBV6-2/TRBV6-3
CASSYSSRGDYEQYF
TGTGCCAGCAGTTACTCCAGCAGGGGGGACTACGAGCAGTACTTC